This T cell receptor beta chain was recorded in a study of blood T cell repertoires in COVID-19. The CDR3 covers 14 residues. The germline V and J ends were trimmed by 2 bases and 6 bases, with 11 bases remaining between them. Per the germline V gene, CDR1 is MNHEY and CDR2 is SMNVEV (reference sequence). This table comes from immunoSEQ multiplex PCR, and its TCRdb copy is limited to in-frame clones, with some not included. The data contain about 340,000 clones, approximately 86% of them singletons. This rearrangement joins TRBV27 to TRBJ1-5; D perhaps matches TRBD1 (5 bases). The TCR comes from a woman aged 55 to 70 with COVID-19, enrolled during active disease. Sequenced material: peripheral blood. The DNA for the CDR3 is TGTGCCAGCAGTTTAGGGGCAGGCGGTCAGCCCCAGCATTTT. Translation: CASSLGAGGQPQHF.